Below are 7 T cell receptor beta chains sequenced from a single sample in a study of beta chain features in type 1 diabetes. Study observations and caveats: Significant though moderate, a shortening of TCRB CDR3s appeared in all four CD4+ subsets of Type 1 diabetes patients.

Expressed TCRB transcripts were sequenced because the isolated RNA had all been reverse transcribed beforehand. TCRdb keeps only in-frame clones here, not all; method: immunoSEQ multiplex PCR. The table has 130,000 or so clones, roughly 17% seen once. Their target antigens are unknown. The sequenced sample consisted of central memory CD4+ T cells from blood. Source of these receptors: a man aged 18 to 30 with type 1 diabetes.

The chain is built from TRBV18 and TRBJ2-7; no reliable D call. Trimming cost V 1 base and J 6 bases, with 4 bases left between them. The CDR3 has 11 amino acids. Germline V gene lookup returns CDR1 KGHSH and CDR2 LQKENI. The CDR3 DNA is TGTGCCAGCTCACCACTAATCGAGCAGTACTTC. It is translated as CASSPLIEQYF. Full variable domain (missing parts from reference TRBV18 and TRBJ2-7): NAGVMQNPRHLVRRRGQEARLRCSPMKGHSHVYWYRQLPEEGLKFMVYLQKENIIDESGMPKERFSAEFPKEGPSILRIQQVVRGDSAAYFCASSPLIEQYFGPGTRLTVT.

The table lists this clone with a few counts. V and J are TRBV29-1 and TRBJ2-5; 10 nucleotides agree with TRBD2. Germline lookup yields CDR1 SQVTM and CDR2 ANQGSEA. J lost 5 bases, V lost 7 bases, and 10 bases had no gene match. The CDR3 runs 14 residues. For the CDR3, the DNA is TGCAGCGGGGCCGGGACTAGCGAGTGGGAGACCCAGTACTTC. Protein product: CSGAGTSEWETQYF.

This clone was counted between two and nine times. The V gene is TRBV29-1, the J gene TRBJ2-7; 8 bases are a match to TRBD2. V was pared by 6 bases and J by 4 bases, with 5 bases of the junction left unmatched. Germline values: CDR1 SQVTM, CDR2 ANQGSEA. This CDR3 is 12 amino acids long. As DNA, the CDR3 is TGCAGCGTCGGGGGGGGCACGTACGAGCAGTACTTC. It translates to CSVGGGTYEQYF.

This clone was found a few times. CDR3 nucleotide sequence: TGTGCCAGCAGCGTAGGGGGCGGCAATCAGCCCCAGCATTTT. It is translated as CASSVGGGNQPQHF. This chain joins TRBV7-3 and TRBJ1-5; 7 bases align to TRBD1. CDR3 length: 14 amino acids. Germline CDR1 SGHTA, CDR2 FQGTGA. V was pared by 5 bases and J by 2 bases, with 3 bases of the junction left unmatched.

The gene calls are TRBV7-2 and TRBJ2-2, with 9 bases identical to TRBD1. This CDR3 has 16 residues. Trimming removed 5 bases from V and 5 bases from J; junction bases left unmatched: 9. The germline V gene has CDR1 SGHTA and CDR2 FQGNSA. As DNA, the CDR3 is TGTGCCAGCAGCCGACCCCGGACAGGGGTTACCGGGGAGCTGTTTTTT. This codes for CASSRPRTGVTGELFF.

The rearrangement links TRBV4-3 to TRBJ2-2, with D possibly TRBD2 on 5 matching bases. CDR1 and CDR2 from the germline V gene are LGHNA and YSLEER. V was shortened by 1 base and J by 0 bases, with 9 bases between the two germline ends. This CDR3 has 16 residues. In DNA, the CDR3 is TGCGCCAGCAGCCAAGGAGCGGTCACGAACACCGGGGAGCTGTTTTTT. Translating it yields CASSQGAVTNTGELFF.

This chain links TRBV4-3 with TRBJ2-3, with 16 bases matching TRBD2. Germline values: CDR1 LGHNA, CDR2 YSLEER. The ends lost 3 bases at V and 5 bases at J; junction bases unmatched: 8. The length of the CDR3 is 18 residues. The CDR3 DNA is TGCGCCAGCAGCCAGGGACCCGGGACTAGCGGGGGGGAAGATACGCAGTATTTT. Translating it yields CASSQGPGTSGGEDTQYF.